This record looks at one T cell receptor (beta chain) sequence and its context. Its antigen is currently not known. Per-base qualities were not stored, and no clone one base away is much larger. The cohort comprised hundreds of healthy bone marrow donors. All cohort members were sampled while nominally healthy, although unrecorded immune exposures were likely present. The donor tested CMV seronegative and was one of the 352 seronegative cohort members. Every donor gave a peripheral blood sample, and the peripheral blood mononuclear cells from that sample were used for TCR beta sequencing. Genomic DNA extraction from the blood cell samples was performed with the Qiagen DNeasy Blood Extraction Kit. This entry belongs to a study of cytomegalovirus exposure and HLA in healthy donors (dated by TCRdb to the late 2010s). Broadly, across the study: An earlier analysis of some 600 of the donors reported approximately 300 Gb of sequence data and 117 million unique TCR beta sequences obtained from around 190 million T cells. Approximately 300 gigabases of sequencing data and 70 million to 100 million unique TCR sequences were included in an early release covering 550 to 650 HLA-typed donors. Of the roughly 400 genotyped donors, about 80% fell in the genetic ancestry cluster associated with self-reported Caucasian donors. The study aimed to test whether signatures of past pathogen exposure could be identified by cataloging public T cell receptors. The T cell repertoires of several hundred subjects were profiled by immunosequencing and related to cytomegalovirus serostatus. A separate validation cohort of over 95 different subjects was used in addition to the approximately 670-subject first cohort. To predict cytomegalovirus infection status, the study brought together high-throughput TCR immunosequencing, statistical association of individual TCRs with disease status, and machine learning. In a later analysis, previously published TCR beta repertoires from about 670 donors were re-analyzed and high-resolution HLA genotyping was added so that TCR occurrence patterns could be studied. In the later analysis, no new phenotypic data were used to find candidate immune exposures; instead, reliance was placed on TCR beta sequences and their occurrence across donors. An earlier analysis of several hundred of the donors applied high-throughput TCR beta sequencing to assess whether each TCR beta V gene segment acted as functional or pseudogenic. Donor age, sex, ethnicity and CMV serostatus were compiled together with the repertoire data. A later genetic analysis took genome-wide SNP genotypes for about three fifths of the 666 donors and used that subset as a discovery cohort. Every discovery cohort repertoire had been produced on one sequencing platform. HLA typing included class I and class II loci at four-digit resolution. Typing coverage differed by locus: A, B, C, DRB1 and DQB1 were typed in about 620-640 donors, DQA1 in about 510, DPA1 in some 610, and DPB1 in about 450. Roughly five DR-DQ haplotypes were treated as single units for association and clustering because of strong linkage in the cohort. Across around 400 genotyped donors of the cohort, an average of about 220,000 unique TCR beta nucleotide sequences per donor were sequenced, and 15% to 20% of those sequences were non-productive. The paper's findings and limits, for the study overall: In both the original and validation cohorts, the classifier was reported to diagnose cytomegalovirus status with high specificity and sensitivity. In a later analysis, most CMV-associated TCR beta chains were found to appear HLA-restricted, with HLA associations seemingly driven largely by CMV exposure. In a later analysis, HLA-associated TCR beta chains were found to be more clonally expanded and to have lower generation probabilities than equally common non-associated chains. Immune exposure information for the cohort was limited to CMV serostatus. In an earlier analysis of 450 to 750 of the donors, most TCR beta V segments appeared in productive rearrangements about 87% or about 30% of the time, broadly matching IMGT annotations. The cohort was sequenced for TCR beta chains only, and without alpha or paired-chain data the features that could be detected were limited. While some public TCRs were present in many individuals, most TCR sequences turned up only very rarely across donors. In vitro tests confirmed that a few of the cytomegalovirus-associated TCR beta chains recognize cytomegalovirus antigens. A further reported finding was that TCR beta sequences accurately predicted the HLA-A and HLA-B alleles for most subjects in the first cohort. According to a later analysis, TCR association rates differed among HLA loci, with DRB1 alleles showing the most associated TCRs and HLA-C alleles showing the fewest. Compared with the roughly 670-donor mean, donors in an Asian-associated ancestry cluster had fewer N-insertions in productive TCRs, according to a later genetic analysis. The authors suggested that the approach could potentially be extended to other disease states and immunological phenotypes. Because the 87-base-pair reads could not distinguish some IMGT-functional V segments, including TRBV6-2 and TRBV6-3, those segments were excluded. In the study, some 160 TCR beta chains were listed as associated with cytomegalovirus. A cluster of highly shared sequence variants was judged likely to be a technical artifact of the sequencing pipeline. Sequencing depth was assumed to be roughly uniform across donors in the presence/absence analyses, though that assumption may not hold. Over 15 rarely observed V segments, including chromosome 9 orphons, were excluded from the earlier analysis of just under 600 of the donors because counts were too low. In a later analysis, some 17,000 TCR beta sequences were associated with specific HLA alleles at a false discovery rate of 0.05. A later analysis reported that several top co-occurrence clusters appeared linked to parvovirus B19, influenza, CMV and Epstein-Barr virus. Correlated functional status among segregating V segments might reflect linkage disequilibrium, but an unknown experimental factor could not be ruled out. When HLA alleles, especially DR and DQ, strongly co-occurred, attributing TCR associations to individual alleles was difficult. A later genetic analysis associated a missense DCLRE1C variant with V-gene and J-gene trimming of TCR beta chains, and an independent cohort replicated the association. Because some donors lacked HLA typing at each locus, the association tests relied only on the typed subset.

The germline V gene encodes CDR1 LNHDA and CDR2 SQIVND (reference sequence). CDR3 length: 11 amino acids, cysteine to phenylalanine. Just CDR3 DNA is preserved here, 33 bases in frame from base 1. Between the V and J ends, shortened by 7 bases and 6 bases respectively, the junction contains 9 bases. The receptor library was made with the immunoSEQ multiplex PCR assay. The multiplex PCR relied on a mix of 60 forward primers for TCR Vbeta segments and 13 reverse primers for TCR Jbeta segments. The CDR3 region of rearranged TCR beta genes was amplified from genomic DNA with a multiplex PCR assay. The Illumina HiSeq System was used to sequence the amplified TCR beta libraries as 87-base-pair reads. The original pipeline was this. Across the 670 or so repertoires, a later analysis counted approximately 75 million unique TCR beta chains, some 11 million of which were shared by at least two donors. To remove PCR and sequencing errors, raw reads were error-corrected and collapsed into unique sequences using a nearest-neighbor algorithm that merged closely related sequences. To assign V, D and J gene segments, CDR3 sequences were aligned to IMGT reference sequences. For a sequence to be retained, a match of at least six nucleotides to both a V gene segment and a J gene segment was required. Rearrangements were classified as productive when the CDR3 lacked stop codons and remained in frame with V and J, and all other rearrangements were classified as non-productive. CDR3 was defined according to IMGT convention as the region running from the second conserved V-encoded cysteine to the conserved J-encoded phenylalanine. Sequences without an unambiguous match to a single V gene segment were excluded from the earlier analysis of 450 to 650 of the donors. An earlier analysis of a few hundred of the donors called V segments functional above 56.7% productive rearrangements and segregating when the between-donor standard deviation exceeded 5%. To diagnose cytomegalovirus status from the catalog of TCR beta chain sequences, a statistical classification framework was built. V and J gene assignment, in a later analysis, came from comparing TCR nucleotide sequences with IMGT/GENE-DB human TR gene sequences. In a later analysis, CDR3 sequences and most-parsimonious VDJ recombination scenarios were assigned using the TCRdist pipeline. A later analysis defined each TCR beta chain by its CDR3 amino acid sequence plus V-gene family, and excluded reads lacking a unique V-gene family. To address suspected cross-contamination and a sequencing artifact, a later analysis removed roughly 580 highly shared, low-generation-probability nucleotide sequences. In a later analysis, a clonal expansion index was calculated for each public chain from normalized within-repertoire ranks of inferred template counts. In a later analysis, generation probabilities were computed using a VDJ recombination model fitted to out-of-frame rearrangements, and the results were checked against IGoR. In a later analysis, TCR-TCR, TCR-HLA and TCR-CMV co-occurrence was scored with hypergeometric tests, and a repertoire-size bias correction was applied to TCR pairs. To estimate false discovery rates, a later analysis permuted the HLA or CMV assignments 20 times. In a later analysis, co-occurring TCRs were grouped with DBSCAN, and TCRdist sequence similarity was added when clustering was performed within HLA-allele-positive subsets. For co-occurrence clustering, repertoires with fewer than 30,000 or more than 120,000 public chains were excluded, along with about five repertoires with anomalous nucleotide sharing. TCRdb limited this immuneACCESS table to in-frame rearrangements with V and J called. A share of clones is missing; checked studies link under half to unresolved V genes, and the rest is unexplained. The V and J calls and clone size are taken from that table; D and trimming were inferred from the DNA. Present in this sample are about 90,000 clones, more than 60% of which were seen just once. 3% to 5% of the sample is held by the ten biggest clonotypes.

Rearrangement joined TRBV19 to TRBJ1-1; possibly the D gene is TRBD1, per 6 matching bases. The receptor was isolated from a man younger than 45 in good health and CMV-seronegative. The specimen was PBMCs. At the DNA level, the sequence is TGTGCCAGTAATAACAGGGCTGAAGCTTTCTTT. Translated, it gives CASNNRAEAFF. With the portions outside the CDR3 filled from the reference TRBV19 and TRBJ1-1 genes, the complete variable region becomes DGGITQSPKYLFRKEGQNVTLSCEQNLNHDAMYWYRQDPGQGLRLIYYSQIVNDFQKGDIAEGYSVSREKKESFPLTVTSAQKNPTAFYLCASNNRAEAFFGQGTRLTVV.